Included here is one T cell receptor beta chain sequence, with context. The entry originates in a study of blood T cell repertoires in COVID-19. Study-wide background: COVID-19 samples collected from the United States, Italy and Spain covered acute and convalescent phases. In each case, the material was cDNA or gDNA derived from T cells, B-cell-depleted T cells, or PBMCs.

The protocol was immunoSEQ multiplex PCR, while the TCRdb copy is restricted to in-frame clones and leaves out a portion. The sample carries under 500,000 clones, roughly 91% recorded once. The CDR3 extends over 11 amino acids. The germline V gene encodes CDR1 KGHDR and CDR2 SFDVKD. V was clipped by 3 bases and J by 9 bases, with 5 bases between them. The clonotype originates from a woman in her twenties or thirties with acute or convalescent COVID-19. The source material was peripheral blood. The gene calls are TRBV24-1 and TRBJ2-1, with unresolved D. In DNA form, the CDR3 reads TGTGCCACCAGTGATGTTAGTGAGCAGTTCTTC. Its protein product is CATSDVSEQFF.